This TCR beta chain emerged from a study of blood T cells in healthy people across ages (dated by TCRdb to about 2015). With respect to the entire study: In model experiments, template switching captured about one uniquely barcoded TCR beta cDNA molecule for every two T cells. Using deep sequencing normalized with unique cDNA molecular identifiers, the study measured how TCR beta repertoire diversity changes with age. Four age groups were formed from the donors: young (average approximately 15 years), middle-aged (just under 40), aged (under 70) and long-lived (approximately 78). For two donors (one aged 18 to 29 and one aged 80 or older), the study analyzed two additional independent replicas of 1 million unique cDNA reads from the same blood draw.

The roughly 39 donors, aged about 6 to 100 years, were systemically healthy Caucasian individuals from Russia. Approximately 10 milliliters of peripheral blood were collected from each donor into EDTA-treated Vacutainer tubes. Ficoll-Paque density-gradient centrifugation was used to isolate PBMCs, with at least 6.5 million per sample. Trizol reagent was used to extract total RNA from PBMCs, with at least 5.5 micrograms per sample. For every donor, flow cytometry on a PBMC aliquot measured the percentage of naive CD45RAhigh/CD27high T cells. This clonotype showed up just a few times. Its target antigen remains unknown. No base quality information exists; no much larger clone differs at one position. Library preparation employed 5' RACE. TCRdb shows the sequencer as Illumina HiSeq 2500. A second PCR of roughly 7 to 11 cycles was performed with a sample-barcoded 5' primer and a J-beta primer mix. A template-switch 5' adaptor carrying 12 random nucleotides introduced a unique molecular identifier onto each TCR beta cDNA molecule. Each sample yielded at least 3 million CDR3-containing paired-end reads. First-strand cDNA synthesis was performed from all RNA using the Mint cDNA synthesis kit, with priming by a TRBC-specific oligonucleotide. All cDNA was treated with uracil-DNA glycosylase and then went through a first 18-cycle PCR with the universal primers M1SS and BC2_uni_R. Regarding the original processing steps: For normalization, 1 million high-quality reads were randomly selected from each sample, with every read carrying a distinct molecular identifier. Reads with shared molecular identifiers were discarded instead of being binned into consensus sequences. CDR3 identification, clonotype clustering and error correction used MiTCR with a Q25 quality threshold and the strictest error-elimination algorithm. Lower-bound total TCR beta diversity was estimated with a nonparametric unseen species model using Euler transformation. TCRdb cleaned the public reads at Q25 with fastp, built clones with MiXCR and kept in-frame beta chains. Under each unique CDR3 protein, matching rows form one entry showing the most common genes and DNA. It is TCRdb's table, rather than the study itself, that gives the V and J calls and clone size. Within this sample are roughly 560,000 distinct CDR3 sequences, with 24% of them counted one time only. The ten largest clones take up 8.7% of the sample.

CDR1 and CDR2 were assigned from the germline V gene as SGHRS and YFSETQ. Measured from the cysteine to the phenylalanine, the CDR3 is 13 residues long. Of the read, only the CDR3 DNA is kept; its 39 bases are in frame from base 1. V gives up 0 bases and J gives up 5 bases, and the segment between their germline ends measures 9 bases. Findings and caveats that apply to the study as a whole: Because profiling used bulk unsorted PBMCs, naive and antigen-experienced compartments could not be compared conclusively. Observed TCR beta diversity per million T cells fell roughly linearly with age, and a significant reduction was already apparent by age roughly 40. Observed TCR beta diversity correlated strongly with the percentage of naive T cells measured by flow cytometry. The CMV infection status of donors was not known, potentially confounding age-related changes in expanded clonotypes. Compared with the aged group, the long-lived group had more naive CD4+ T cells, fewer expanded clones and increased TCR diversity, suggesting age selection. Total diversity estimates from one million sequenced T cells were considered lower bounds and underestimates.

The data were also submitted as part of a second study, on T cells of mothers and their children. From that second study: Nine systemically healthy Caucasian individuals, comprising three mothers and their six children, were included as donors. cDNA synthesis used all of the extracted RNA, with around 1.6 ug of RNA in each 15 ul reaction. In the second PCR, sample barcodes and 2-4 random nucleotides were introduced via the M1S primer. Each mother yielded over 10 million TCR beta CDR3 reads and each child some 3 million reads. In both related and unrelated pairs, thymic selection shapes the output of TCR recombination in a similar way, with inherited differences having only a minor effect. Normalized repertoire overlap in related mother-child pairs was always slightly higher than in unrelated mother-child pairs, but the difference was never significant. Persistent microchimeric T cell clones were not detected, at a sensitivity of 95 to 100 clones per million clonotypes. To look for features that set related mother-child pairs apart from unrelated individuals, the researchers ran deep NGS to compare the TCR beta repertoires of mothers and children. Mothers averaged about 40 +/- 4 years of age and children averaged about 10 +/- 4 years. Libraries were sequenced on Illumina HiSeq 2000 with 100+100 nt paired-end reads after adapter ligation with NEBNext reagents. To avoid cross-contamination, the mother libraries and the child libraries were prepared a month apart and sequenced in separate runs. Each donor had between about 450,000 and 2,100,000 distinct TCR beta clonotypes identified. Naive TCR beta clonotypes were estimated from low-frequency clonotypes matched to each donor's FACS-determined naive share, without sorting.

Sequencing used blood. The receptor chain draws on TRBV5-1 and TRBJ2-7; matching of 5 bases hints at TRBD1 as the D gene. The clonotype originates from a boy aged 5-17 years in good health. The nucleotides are TGCGCCAGCAGCTTGGAGGAAGGGGACGAGCAGTACTTC. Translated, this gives CASSLEEGDEQYF.